These 27 T cell receptor beta chains share one sample of origin, sequenced in a study of OX40 agonist ivuxolimab in advanced cancers. The protocol was immunoSEQ multiplex PCR, while the TCRdb copy is restricted to in-frame clones and leaves out a portion. In the table there are around 63,000 clones, roughly 78% of which are singletons. The material sequenced was CD4+ or CD8+ T cells sorted from blood, taken in a trial of the OX40 agonist ivuxolimab. The receptors derive from an adult with an advanced solid tumor such as melanoma, head and neck, liver or kidney cancer.

This chain joins TRBV18 and TRBJ2-1; a weak D match, TRBD1 (5 bases). V was shortened by 6 bases and J by 7 bases, with 10 bases between the two germline ends. Germline V lookup: CDR1 KGHSH, CDR2 LQKENI. The CDR3 has 12 residues. The CDR3 reads CASSLKGNEQFF. The DNA for the CDR3 is TGTGCCAGCTCCCTCAAGGGGAATGAGCAGTTCTTC.

This chain uses TRBV4-1 with TRBJ2-5, with 12 nucleotides matching TRBD2. In germline, CDR1 is MGHRA, CDR2 YSYEKL. The V segment lost 4 bases and the J segment 3 bases; nucleotides outside the gene matches: 3. There are 15 residues in the CDR3. The CDR3 sequence is CASSLRLAGEETQYF. The CDR3 nucleotides are TGCGCCAGCAGCCTCCGACTAGCGGGAGAAGAGACCCAGTACTTC.

The V and J genes are TRBV7-3 and TRBJ2-3; tentatively, D is TRBD1 (6 bases). CDR1 SGHTA and CDR2 FQGTGA come from the germline V gene. The CDR3 spans 14 residues. The V end was cut by 5 bases, the J end by 2 bases, with 11 bases between. CDR3 coding DNA: TGTGCCAGCAGCCCCTACAGGGACACAGATACGCAGTATTTT. It encodes CASSPYRDTDTQYF.

The chain links TRBV12-5 to TRBJ2-7; 8 bases match TRBD2. V lost 7 bases and J lost 4; bases outside the gene matches: 6. Germline-derived CDR1 and CDR2 are LGHNT and FRNRAP. The CDR3 has 13 amino acids. The DNA for the CDR3 is TGTGCTAGTGAATTAGCGGGGCGATACGAGCAGTACTTC. Translated, it gives CASELAGRYEQYF. The complete variable domain, with remaining parts taken from reference TRBV12-5 and TRBJ2-7, reads DARVTQTPRHKVTEMGQEVTMRCQPILGHNTVFWYRQTMMQGLELLAYFRNRAPLDDSGMPKDRFSAEMPDATLATLKIQPSEPRDSAVYFCASELAGRYEQYFGPGTRLTVT.

The CDR3 sequence: CASSLALQGVPHF. The CDR3, as DNA: TGTGCCAGCAGCTTAGCGCTCCAGGGGGTCCCGCATTTT. The chain is built from TRBV7-2 and TRBJ1-5, with TRBD1 matching over 7 bases. V lost 0 bases to trimming and J lost 15 bases; unmatched junction nucleotides: 8. This CDR3 comprises 13 residues. Germline CDR1 SGHTA, CDR2 FQGNSA. The full variable domain, completed using reference TRBV7-2 and TRBJ1-5, is GAGVSQSPSNKVTEKGKDVELRCDPISGHTALYWYRQSLGQGLEFLIYFQGNSAPDKSGLPSDRFSAERTGGSVSTLTIQRTQQEDSAVYLCASSLALQGVPHFGDGTRLSIL.

About this clone itself: This CDR3 is also generated by other DNA sequences in the sample. V gene TRBV19 combines with J gene TRBJ2-7; D possibly corresponds to TRBD2 (5 bases). V was shortened by 2 bases and J by 4 bases, with 12 bases between the two germline ends. Looked up from germline, CDR1 is LNHDA and CDR2 is SQIVND (reference sequence). This CDR3 has 14 residues. DNA for the CDR3: TGTGCCAGTAGTATAACAGAGGGTGATTACGAGCAGTACTTC. It translates to CASSITEGDYEQYF.

This clone was picked up many times. This chain joins TRBV15 and TRBJ2-7, with 8 bases that match TRBD1. The CDR3 is made up of 14 amino acids. The ends lost 4 bases at V and 2 bases at J; junction bases unmatched: 4. Germline V CDR1 and CDR2: LNHNV, YYDKDF (reference sequence). The CDR3 loop reads CATSTGTGAYEQYF. In DNA, the CDR3 is TGTGCCACCAGCACCGGGACAGGAGCCTACGAGCAGTACTTC.

This chain links TRBV25-1 with TRBJ2-5; 9 nucleotides match TRBD1. The trim removed 3 bases at V and 5 bases at J, leaving 10 bases unmatched. The CDR3 length is 16 residues. Germline V gene sequence: CDR1 MGHDK, CDR2 SYGVNS. The CDR3 nucleotides read TGTGCCAGCAGTGATTACGACAGGGGGAAAGGGGAGACCCAGTACTTC. This codes for CASSDYDRGKGETQYF.

This clone was seen a few times. The chain employs TRBV19 and TRBJ2-3; D gene unclear. Germline V gene sequence: CDR1 LNHDA, CDR2 SQIVND (reference sequence). The CDR3 has 13 residues. V was clipped by 6 bases and J by 0 bases, with 7 bases between them. The CDR3 DNA reads as TGTGCCAGTAGCTTACTCAGCACAGATACGCAGTATTTT. Translated, it gives CASSLLSTDTQYF. The whole variable domain, remainder taken from reference TRBV19 and TRBJ2-3, is DGGITQSPKYLFRKEGQNVTLSCEQNLNHDAMYWYRQDPGQGLRLIYYSQIVNDFQKGDIAEGYSVSREKKESFPLTVTSAQKNPTAFYLCASSLLSTDTQYFGPGTRLTVL.

The rearrangement links TRBV10-3 to TRBJ1-1; D gene uncertain. The germline V gene has CDR1 ENHRY and CDR2 SYGVKD. CDR3 length: 12 amino acids. V dropped 10 bases and J dropped 4 bases, with 13 bases sitting between them. CDR3 loop: CATQAGSTEAFF. CDR3 in DNA: TGTGCCACCCAGGCGGGAAGCACTGAAGCTTTCTTT.

This chain joins TRBV18 and TRBJ1-1; D perhaps matches TRBD1 (6 bases). CDR3 length equals 13 residues. Germline loops: CDR1 KGHSH, CDR2 LQKENI. V shed 5 bases and J shed 1 base, with 8 bases lying between them. The CDR3 region has the DNA TGTGCCAGCTCATTACAGGGGAACACTGAAGCTTTCTTT. This encodes CASSLQGNTEAFF. Complete variable domain (other parts from reference TRBV18 and TRBJ1-1): NAGVMQNPRHLVRRRGQEARLRCSPMKGHSHVYWYRQLPEEGLKFMVYLQKENIIDESGMPKERFSAEFPKEGPSILRIQQVVRGDSAAYFCASSLQGNTEAFFGQGTRLTVV.

The V and J genes are TRBV7-8 and TRBJ2-5, with D unresolved. The V end lost 3 bases, the J end lost 1 base, and 9 bases lay between the germline ends. This CDR3 contains 14 residues. Germline CDR1 SGHVS, CDR2 FQNEAQ. The DNA for the CDR3 is TGTGCCAGCAGCTTGGACCTCCCCCAAGAGACCCAGTACTTC. It is translated as CASSLDLPQETQYF.

The chain couples TRBV28 to TRBJ2-3; TRBD1 agrees at 8 bases. The ends lost 2 bases at V and 9 bases at J; junction bases unmatched: 7. Germline CDR1 is MDHEN and CDR2 is SYDVKM. CDR3 length: 14 amino acids. The CDR3 reads CASSLQDRVWTQYF. For the CDR3, the DNA is TGTGCCAGCAGTTTACAGGACAGGGTGTGGACGCAGTATTTT. Variable domain in full (rest from reference TRBV28 and TRBJ2-3): DVKVTQSSRYLVKRTGEKVFLECVQDMDHENMFWYRQDPGLGLRLIYFSYDVKMKEKGDIPEGYSVSREKKERFSLILESASTNQTSMYLCASSLQDRVWTQYFGPGTRLTVL.

The genes are TRBV5-6 and TRBJ1-2; 11 nucleotides match TRBD1. Trimming took 4 bases from V and 0 from J; bases not matched to a gene: 2. This CDR3 region has 15 residues. CDR1 and CDR2 from the germline V gene are SGHDT and YYEEEE. The CDR3 region has the DNA TGTGCCAGCAGCCCGGGACAGGGGGCTAACTATGGCTACACCTTC. Translated: CASSPGQGANYGYTF.

This chain links TRBV2 with TRBJ2-3, with D possibly matching TRBD1 (5 bases). The V gene's germline CDR1 is SNHLY and CDR2 FYNNEI. Trimming left V 4 bases short and J 1 base short, with 12 bases between. The CDR3 is 15 residues long. CDR3 sequence (DNA): TGTGCCAGCAGTGTAATAGGGGCGGGCACAGATACGCAGTATTTT. This gives the protein CASSVIGAGTDTQYF.

The V gene is TRBV6-5, the J gene TRBJ2-2; perhaps TRBD1 as D (5 bases). V lost 10 bases and J lost 0, with 12 bases in between. Germline V gene sequence: CDR1 MNHEY, CDR2 SVGAGI. The CDR3 has 14 residues. The CDR3 DNA is TGTGCCACGATTGGGGCTGCGAACACCGGGGAGCTGTTTTTT. This gives the protein CATIGAANTGELFF.

The chain combines TRBV5-6 with TRBJ1-1; 8 nucleotides line up with TRBD1. In germline, CDR1 is SGHDT, CDR2 YYEEEE. CDR3 length: 14 residues. V lost 4 bases and J lost 4; bases outside the gene matches: 6. For the CDR3, the DNA is TGTGCCAGCAGCAACGGACAGGGAGTCACTGAAGCTTTCTTT. It specifies CASSNGQGVTEAFF.

The chain joins TRBV9 to TRBJ2-2, with 8 bases lining up with TRBD1. With 0 bases clipped from V and 7 bases from J, the junction kept 17 bases outside the gene matches. Per the germline V gene, CDR1 is SGDLS and CDR2 is YYNGEE. This CDR3 contains 19 residues. This CDR3 reads CASSVEPIQGVRIGGELFF. The CDR3, as DNA: TGTGCCAGCAGCGTAGAACCCATACAGGGGGTGCGTATCGGCGGGGAGCTGTTTTTT.

This chain links TRBV7-3 with TRBJ2-7; D remains ambiguous. Trimming cost V 5 bases and J 2 bases, with 10 bases left between them. CDR3 size: 13 residues. Germline values: CDR1 SGHTA, CDR2 FQGTGA. The DNA of the CDR3 is TGTGCCAGCAGCCCCGGGTACACCTACGAGCAGTACTTC. This encodes CASSPGYTYEQYF.

The chain combines TRBV5-1 with TRBJ1-1; D gene unclear. The CDR3 is 13 residues long. Per the germline V gene, CDR1 is SGHRS and CDR2 is YFSETQ. V was trimmed by 4 bases and J by 1 base, leaving 8 bases between them. The CDR3 reads CASSTGANTEAFF. The CDR3 coding sequence is TGCGCCAGCAGCACTGGAGCGAACACTGAAGCTTTCTTT.

For this clone: The sample holds other DNA sequences that translate to the same CDR3. The chain couples TRBV7-9 to TRBJ2-7, with D uncertain. This CDR3 is built from 11 residues. The ends were cut back, 5 bases at V and 4 bases at J, with 6 bases in the middle. Looked up from germline, CDR1 is SEHNR and CDR2 is FQNEAQ (reference sequence). CDR3 coding DNA: TGTGCCAGCAGCCCATCGTACGAGCAGTACTTC. It specifies CASSPSYEQYF. Variable domain in full (rest from reference TRBV7-9 and TRBJ2-7): DTGVSQNPRHKITKRGQNVTFRCDPISEHNRLYWYRQTLGQGPEFLTYFQNEAQLEKSRLLSDRFSAERPKGSFSTLEIQRTEQGDSAMYLCASSPSYEQYFGPGTRLTVT.

The chain employs TRBV6-1 and TRBJ2-7, with 7 bases identical to TRBD2. Germline lookup yields CDR1 MNHNS and CDR2 SASEGT. Germline trimming cut 1 base from V and 5 bases from J; bases unmatched to any gene: 8. The length of the CDR3 is 15 residues. The CDR3 DNA reads as TGTGCCAGCAGTGAAGGTGGCGGGAGCTGGGACGAGCAGTACTTC. Its translation is CASSEGGGSWDEQYF.

This rearrangement joins TRBV12-5 to TRBJ1-4; D not certain. This CDR3 has 15 residues. The germline V gene encodes CDR1 LGHNT and CDR2 FRNRAP. Trimming removed 6 bases from V and 0 bases from J, with 11 bases in between. The CDR3 bases are TGTGCTAGTGGGCCCGACATAGCAACTAATGAAAAACTGTTTTTT. Translation: CASGPDIATNEKLFF.

This clone was observed a few times. The CDR3 DNA is TGCGCCAGCAGCCAAGTTAAGGACCACCGAGAGACCCAGTACTTC. Translation gives CASSQVKDHRETQYF. The rearrangement uses TRBV4-1 and TRBJ2-5; no clear D. Looked up from germline, CDR1 is MGHRA and CDR2 is YSYEKL. The V end lost 1 base, the J end lost 4 bases, and 13 bases lay between the germline ends. This CDR3 spans 15 amino acids.

This clone was recorded at least ten times. The rearrangement links TRBV5-8 to TRBJ2-7; tentatively, D is TRBD1 or TRBD2 (5 bases each). V lost 4 bases, J lost 3 bases, and 14 bases lay in between. This CDR3 region has 14 residues. The germline V gene has CDR1 SGHTS and CDR2 YDEGEE. CDR3 coding DNA: TGTGCCAGCAGCCCCCGGGGCAGGGACTACGAGCAGTACTTC. It codes for CASSPRGRDYEQYF.

This clone was counted between two and nine times. The rearrangement uses TRBV11-3 and TRBJ1-5, with D unresolved. CDR1 and CDR2 from the germline V gene are SGHNT and YENEEA. The CDR3 length is 16 residues. The V end lost 3 bases, the J end lost 4 bases, and 16 bases lay between the germline ends. The DNA of the CDR3 is TGTGCCAGCAGCTTCATTCCGCCCCGGGAGAATCAGCCCCAGCATTTT. This sequence encodes CASSFIPPRENQPQHF.

The chain employs TRBV27 and TRBJ2-1; 8 nucleotides align to TRBD2. Germline V CDR1 and CDR2: MNHEY, SMNVEV (reference sequence). Germline trimming cut 7 bases from V and 2 bases from J; bases unmatched to any gene: 7. The CDR3 has 15 residues. The CDR3, as DNA: TGTGCCAGCAACCAAGCGGGAGTCGCCTACAATGAGCAGTTCTTC. Amino acids: CASNQAGVAYNEQFF.